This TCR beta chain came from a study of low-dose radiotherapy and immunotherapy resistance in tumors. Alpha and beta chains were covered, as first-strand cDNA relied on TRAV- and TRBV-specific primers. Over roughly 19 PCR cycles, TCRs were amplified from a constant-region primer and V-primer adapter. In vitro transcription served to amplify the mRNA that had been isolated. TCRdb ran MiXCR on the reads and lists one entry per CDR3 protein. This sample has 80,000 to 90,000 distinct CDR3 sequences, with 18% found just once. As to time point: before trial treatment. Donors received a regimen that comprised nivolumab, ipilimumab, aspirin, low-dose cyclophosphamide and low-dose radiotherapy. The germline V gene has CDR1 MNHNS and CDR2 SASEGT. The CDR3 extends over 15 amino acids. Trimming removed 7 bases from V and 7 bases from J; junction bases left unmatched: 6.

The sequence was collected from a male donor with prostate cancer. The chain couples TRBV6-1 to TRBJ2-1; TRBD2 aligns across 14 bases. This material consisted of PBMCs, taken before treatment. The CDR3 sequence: CASTPGLAGENEQFF. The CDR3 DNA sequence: TGTGCCAGCACCCCGGGACTAGCGGGGGAGAATGAGCAGTTCTTC.